Listed below are T cell receptor beta chains from one sample, sequenced in a study of cytomegalovirus exposure and HLA in healthy donors. Only in-frame clones appear in the TCRdb table, and some are missing; sequencing was by immunoSEQ multiplex PCR. The repertoire includes roughly 58,000 clones, around 83% of them detected once, and roughly 1.6% sits in the top ten. Sequencing input: PBMCs. The receptors stem from a human donor in good health. CDR3s include the opening cysteine and the closing phenylalanine or tryptophan. The D gene is left open where the match is weak. Clone sizes are given selectively: once, few, many, or a class where the clone is expanded.

>-|TRBV30|TRBD2|TRBJ2-7
CAWSVWGKAGGPSYEQYF
TGTGCCTGGAGTGTATGGGGGAAAGCGGGGGGGCCCTCCTACGAGCAGTACTTC
>-|TRBV4-3|TRBD2|TRBJ2-5
CASSHGTSGSAETQYF
TGCGCCAGCAGCCATGGGACTAGCGGGAGTGCAGAGACCCAGTACTTC
>-|TRBV19|TRBD2|TRBJ2-1
CASSIVSGPRQFF
TGTGCCAGTAGTATAGTTAGCGGGCCTCGGCAGTTCTTC
>few|TRBV27|TRBD2|TRBJ2-2
CASSFQGLAGRAGELFF
TGTGCCAGCAGTTTCCAAGGACTAGCGGGGAGGGCCGGGGAGCTGTTTTTT
>-|TRBV19|-|TRBJ2-7
CASGGSYEQYF
TGTGCCAGCGGAGGTTCCTACGAGCAGTACTTC
>-|TRBV4-2|TRBD1|TRBJ1-2
CASSQEVGQAFYGYTF
TGTGCCAGCAGCCAAGAGGTTGGACAGGCCTTCTATGGCTACACCTTC
>-|TRBV10-3|-|TRBJ2-1
CAIDTGYNEQFF
TGTGCCATCGACACAGGGTACAATGAGCAGTTCTTC
>few|TRBV28|-|TRBJ2-5
CASSFLGGPQETQYF
TGTGCCAGCAGTTTCCTCGGGGGGCCTCAAGAGACCCAGTACTTC
>-|TRBV28|-|TRBJ1-1
CASSLRRENTEAFF
TGTGCCAGCAGTCTACGGCGGGAGAACACTGAAGCTTTCTTT
>-|TRBV6-6|TRBD1|TRBJ1-1
CASSLGTGNTEAFF
TGTGCCAGCAGCCTCGGGACAGGGAACACTGAAGCTTTCTTT
>-|TRBV29-1|-|TRBJ1-3
CSVEQGFSGNTIYF
TGCAGCGTTGAACAGGGTTTTTCTGGAAACACCATATATTTT
>-|TRBV9|TRBD2|TRBJ2-1
CASSAAGTSGGEVYEQFF
TGTGCCAGCAGCGCCGCCGGGACTAGCGGGGGGGAGGTCTATGAGCAGTTCTTC
>-|TRBV27|-|TRBJ2-7
CASSLFRQGSYEQYF
TGTGCCAGCAGTTTGTTTCGGCAGGGATCCTACGAGCAGTACTTC
>-|TRBV6-1|-|TRBJ2-1
CASSERWGYEQFF
TGTGCCAGCAGTGAAAGATGGGGCTATGAGCAGTTCTTC
>-|TRBV4-1|-|TRBJ1-2
CASSQDPGYTYGYTF
TGCGCCAGCAGCCAAGATCCAGGGTACACCTATGGCTACACCTTC
>-|TRBV14|-|TRBJ2-7
CASSLQSYEQYF
TGTGCCAGCAGCCTTCAGTCCTACGAGCAGTACTTC
>-|TRBV6-5|TRBD1|TRBJ1-1
CASSPGQGDTEAFF
TGTGCCAGCAGCCCGGGACAGGGTGACACTGAAGCTTTCTTT
>-|TRBV4-3|-|TRBJ1-5
CASSQDLGGPVHQPQHF
TGCGCCAGCAGCCAAGATCTTGGGGGCCCCGTCCATCAGCCCCAGCATTTT
>-|TRBV5-8|-|TRBJ1-2
CASSSGGPLNYGYTF
TGTGCCAGCAGCTCCGGAGGCCCCCTTAACTATGGCTACACCTTC
>few|TRBV7-9|-|TRBJ1-6
CSSSLWGPGSYNSPLHF
TGTTCCAGCAGCTTGTGGGGGCCCGGTTCCTATAATTCACCCCTCCACTTT
>-|TRBV2|-|TRBJ1-5
CASSRGFGGNQPQHF
TGTGCCAGCTCGAGAGGGTTTGGTGGTAATCAGCCCCAGCATTTT
>-|TRBV19|TRBD1|TRBJ1-4
CASSPGQTNEKLFF
TGTGCCAGTAGTCCGGGACAGACTAATGAAAAACTGTTTTTT
>-|TRBV7-9|TRBD2|TRBJ2-1
CASTPGRVQFF
TGTGCCAGCACCCCAGGGAGGGTGCAGTTCTTC
>few|TRBV5-6|-|TRBJ1-5
CASSFRDYNQPQHF
TGTGCCAGCAGCTTCAGGGACTACAATCAGCCCCAGCATTTT
>-|TRBV5-1|-|TRBJ2-7
CASTDNSYEQYF
TGCGCCAGTACGGACAACTCCTACGAGCAGTACTTC
>-|TRBV5-1|-|TRBJ2-2
CASSRESTRAITGELFF
TGCGCCAGCAGTCGTGAATCGACGCGGGCTATCACCGGGGAGCTGTTTTTT
>-|TRBV4-2|TRBD2|TRBJ2-7
CASSQDWTSGSYEQYF
TGTGCCAGCAGCCAAGATTGGACTAGCGGGAGCTACGAGCAGTACTTC
>-|TRBV7-9|TRBD2|TRBJ2-1
CASSSVGGSGVEQFF
TGTGCCAGCAGCTCCGTCGGCGGGAGTGGGGTTGAGCAGTTCTTC
>-|TRBV6-5|TRBD2|TRBJ2-1
CASSYFGLAKQFF
TGTGCCAGCAGTTACTTCGGACTAGCTAAGCAGTTCTTC
>-|TRBV7-3|TRBD2|TRBJ2-5
CASSLAGEVKTQYF
TGTGCCAGCAGCTTAGCGGGAGAGGTGAAGACCCAGTACTTC
>-|TRBV9|TRBD2|TRBJ2-1
CASSVALSGGSLGSYNEQFF
TGTGCCAGCAGCGTAGCTCTCAGCGGGGGGTCTCTCGGCTCCTACAATGAGCAGTTCTTC
>-|TRBV11-2|-|TRBJ1-6
CASSLDAPPSGSPLHF
TGTGCCAGCAGCTTAGATGCGCCACCATCGGGTTCACCCCTCCACTTT
>once|TRBV9|TRBD1|TRBJ2-7
CASSGTGFYEQYF
TGTGCCAGCTCCGGGACAGGGTTTTACGAGCAGTACTTC
>-|TRBV19|TRBD2|TRBJ2-5
CASSTGGGQETQYF
TGTGCCAGTAGTACCGGGGGGGGTCAAGAGACCCAGTACTTC
>-|TRBV13|-|TRBJ2-3
CASSLDRGLTPTDTQYF
TGTGCCAGCAGCTTAGACAGGGGACTCACACCTACAGATACGCAGTATTTT
>once|TRBV11-3|-|TRBJ1-3
CASSLCVGGWWVGNTIYF
TGTGCCAGCAGCTTATGTGTTGGGGGGTGGTGGGTCGGAAACACCATATATTTT
>once|TRBV2|TRBD2|TRBJ2-5
CASSEGGGGTQYF
TGTGCCAGCAGTGAAGGCGGGGGGGGGACCCAGTACTTC
>-|TRBV30|-|TRBJ2-7
CAWSEGNEQYF
TGTGCCTGGAGTGAGGGGAACGAGCAGTACTTC
>-|TRBV9|-|TRBJ1-1
CASSVGTGRYTEAFF
TGTGCCAGCAGCGTAGGAACAGGTCGGTACACTGAAGCTTTCTTT
>-|TRBV5-4|TRBD2|TRBJ2-7
CASSGPAGVTYEQYF
TGTGCCAGCAGCGGACCAGCGGGAGTGACCTACGAGCAGTACTTC
>-|TRBV5-1|-|TRBJ2-5
CASSLGAQETQYF
TGCGCCAGCAGCTTGGGGGCCCAAGAGACCCAGTACTTC
>-|TRBV18|-|TRBJ1-4
CASSPPGEGNEKLFF
TGTGCCAGCTCACCGCCCGGGGAGGGTAATGAAAAACTGTTTTTT
>-|TRBV7-3|TRBD2|TRBJ2-1
CASSDDYRLSGDSYNEQFF
TGTGCCAGCAGCGACGACTACAGACTTAGCGGGGACTCCTACAATGAGCAGTTCTTC
>-|TRBV11-2|TRBD1|TRBJ2-7
CASSLDRGRLYEQYF
TGTGCCAGCAGCTTAGACAGGGGGCGGCTCTACGAGCAGTACTTC
>-|TRBV6-1|TRBD1|TRBJ1-1
CASRAGGENTEAFF
TGTGCCAGCAGGGCAGGGGGTGAGAACACTGAAGCTTTCTTT
>few|TRBV29-1|TRBD1|TRBJ1-3
CSAGQTSGNTIYF
TGCAGCGCGGGACAGACCTCTGGAAACACCATATATTTT
>-|TRBV30|-|TRBJ2-1
CAWSRTGLSDEQFF
TGTGCCTGGAGTCGCACAGGGCTCAGCGATGAGCAGTTCTTC
>-|TRBV18|-|TRBJ2-1
CASSPLTPYSYNEQFF
TGTGCCAGCTCACCACTGACACCATACTCCTACAATGAGCAGTTCTTC
>once|TRBV5-1|-|TRBJ1-1
CASSFGGRDTEAFF
TGCGCCAGCAGCTTCGGGGGGAGAGACACTGAAGCTTTCTTT
>-|TRBV4-1|TRBD2|TRBJ2-7
CASSQVLAGGNYEQYF
TGCGCCAGCAGCCAAGTACTAGCGGGGGGGAATTACGAGCAGTACTTC
>-|TRBV6-5|-|TRBJ2-7
CASSYRRSYEQYF
TGTGCCAGCAGTTATAGGAGGTCCTACGAGCAGTACTTC